Sequencing of this TCR beta chain was carried out in a study of blood T cells in healthy people across ages (dated by TCRdb to the mid-2010s). For the study in its entirety: In model experiments, template switching captured roughly one uniquely barcoded TCR beta cDNA molecule for every two T cells. Using the same blood draw, the study looked at two additional independent replicas of 1 million unique cDNA reads for two donors, one aged 18 to 30 and the other aged 80 or older. To track age-related changes in TCR beta repertoire diversity, the study relied on deep sequencing normalized with unique cDNA molecular identifiers. To avoid experimental bias, donors of different ages were randomly spread across the sequencing lanes. The donors were divided into four age groups: young (average roughly 17 years), middle-aged (approximately 42), aged (about 61) and long-lived (about 90). Points the paper makes about the study in general: Observed TCR beta diversity correlated strongly with the percentage of naive T cells measured by flow cytometry. As age increased, observed TCR beta diversity per million T cells dropped in a roughly linear way, and a significant reduction was already evident by age 40. The CMV infection status of donors was not known, potentially confounding age-related changes in expanded clonotypes. Total diversity estimates from one million sequenced T cells were considered lower bounds and underestimates. Since profiling was done on bulk unsorted PBMCs, naive and antigen-experienced compartments could not be conclusively compared. Compared with the aged group, the long-lived group had more naive CD4+ T cells, fewer expanded clones and increased TCR diversity, a pattern suggesting age selection.

Libraries were constructed by 5' RACE. Instrument used: Illumina HiSeq 2500. A second about 7 to 12 cycle PCR used a sample-barcoded 5' primer and a J-beta primer mix. A template-switch 5' adaptor carrying 12 random nucleotides introduced a unique molecular identifier onto each TCR beta cDNA molecule. Each sample yielded at least 2.5 million CDR3-containing paired-end reads. All of the RNA was converted into first-strand cDNA using the Mint cDNA synthesis kit, with a TRBC-specific oligonucleotide serving as the primer. After uracil-DNA glycosylase treatment, a first 18-cycle PCR used universal primers M1SS and BC2_uni_R on all cDNA. In the source study's methods: Normalization of each sample was performed by random selection of 1 million high-quality reads, each carrying a distinct molecular identifier. Reads sharing molecular identifiers were discarded rather than binned into consensus sequences. MiTCR, with a Q25 quality threshold and the strictest error-elimination algorithm, was used for CDR3 identification, clonotype clustering and error correction. Lower-bound total TCR beta diversity was estimated with a nonparametric unseen species model using Euler transformation. TCRdb reanalyzed the raw reads on its own, using fastp at Q25 for trimming and MiXCR for clone calling, and kept in-frame beta chains. Entries that share a CDR3 protein sequence are merged under the most common genes and DNA. TCRdb assigned the V and J calls; the authors' analysis was not used. This sample lists roughly 1,700,000 distinct CDR3 sequences; approximately 28% were detected once. The top ten constitute less than 9.5% of the sample.

Systemically healthy Caucasian individuals from Russia, 39 in total and aged roughly 6 to 95 years, were included as donors. About 10 milliliters of peripheral blood were collected from each donor into EDTA-treated Vacutainer tubes. Ficoll-Paque density-gradient centrifugation was used to isolate PBMCs, with at least 6.5 million per sample. Total RNA was extracted from PBMCs with Trizol reagent, with at least 5.5 micrograms obtained per sample. For every donor, an aliquot of PBMCs went through flow cytometry to measure the percentages of naive CD45RAhigh/CD27high T cells. As regards this clonotype: The specificity of this receptor is unknown. No much larger clone exists at a distance of one base, and base qualities are not known.

V is cut by 1 base and J by 4 bases, and the space between the germline ends is 12 bases. The CDR1 and CDR2 encoded by the germline V gene are SGHRS and YFSETQ. The CDR3 runs 14 residues from the cysteine to the phenylalanine. Just the 42-base CDR3 DNA is kept, in frame starting at base 1. The chain is encoded by TRBV5-1 joined to TRBJ2-7; the D gene cannot be resolved reliably. The sample consisted of blood. This TCR was recovered from a woman in her 30s in good health. The DNA sequence follows: TGCGCCAGCAGCTTGCCGTCCAATTCTTACGAGCAGTACTTC. Its translation is CASSLPSNSYEQYF.